This T cell receptor (beta chain) emerged from a study of T cell repertoires in cytomegalovirus infection. Study information: Public TCR beta signatures were indicative of both CMV infection and a matching HLA type. The study's findings and limits: Cumulative frequency of public TCR beta families picked out carriers of CMV plus the relevant HLA. HLA-C-restricted CMV clonotypes gave the most frequent clonotype in two of eight donors.

On this clonotype: Its antigen is currently unknown.

The CDR3 length is 19 residues. CDR1 is SGHVS and CDR2 is FQNEAQ in the germline V gene. Trimming took 1 base from V and 0 from J; bases not matched to a gene: 11. TCRdb redid the calling of the reads with MiXCR, one entry per CDR3 protein. The data contain roughly 720,000 distinct CDR3 sequences, 35% to 45% of them singletons. The material sequenced was PBMCs. The sequence was obtained from a human donor in good health (CMV status not recorded). Some clones in this sample may be carry-over from other donors' samples. V and J are TRBV7-8 and TRBJ1-5, with 8 bases lining up with TRBD1. CDR3 in DNA: TGTGCCAGCAGCTTAGTCCGGGACAGGTCTGTCATTAGCAATCAGCCCCAGCATTTT. Translating gives CASSLVRDRSVISNQPQHF.